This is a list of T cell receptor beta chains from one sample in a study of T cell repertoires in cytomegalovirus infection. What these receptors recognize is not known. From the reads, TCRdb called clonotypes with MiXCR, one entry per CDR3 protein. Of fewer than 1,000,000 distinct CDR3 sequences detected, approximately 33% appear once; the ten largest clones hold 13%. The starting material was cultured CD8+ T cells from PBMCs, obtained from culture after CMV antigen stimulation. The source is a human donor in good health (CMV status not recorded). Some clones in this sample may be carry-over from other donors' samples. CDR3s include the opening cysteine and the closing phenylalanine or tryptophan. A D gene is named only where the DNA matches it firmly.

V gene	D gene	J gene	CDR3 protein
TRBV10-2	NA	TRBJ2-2	CASSGRGKDTGELFF
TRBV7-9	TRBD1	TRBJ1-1	CASSTPGQGSTEAFF
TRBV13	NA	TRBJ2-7	CASSTKLGYKSYEQYF
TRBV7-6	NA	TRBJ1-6	CASSLGPGERSPLHF
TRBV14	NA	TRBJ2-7	CASSPPWGRGEDYEQYF
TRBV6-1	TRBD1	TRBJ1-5	CASSEMQGDLSNQPQHF
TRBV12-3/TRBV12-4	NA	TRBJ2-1	CASSSIDEQFF
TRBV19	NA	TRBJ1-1	CASSPSRAQTEAFF
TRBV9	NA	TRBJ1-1	CASSVEGENTEAFF
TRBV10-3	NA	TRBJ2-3	CAISESMVKSSPEGIPDTQYF
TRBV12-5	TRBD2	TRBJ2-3	CASGFSTSGESTDTQYF
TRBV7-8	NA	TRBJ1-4	CASSLADEKLFF
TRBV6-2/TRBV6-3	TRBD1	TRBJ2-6	CASSPDRGPLSGANVLTF
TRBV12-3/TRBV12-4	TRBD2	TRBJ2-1	CASSIPGRTVAGGLGDEQFF
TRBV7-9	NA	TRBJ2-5	CASSFFLGGGSMETQYF
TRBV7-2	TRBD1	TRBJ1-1	CASSPPEGANTEAFF